This T cell receptor beta chain was sequenced in a study of early stage breast cancer tumors. General observations from the study: Chain pairing and CD4, CD8 or FOXP3 expression were not captured. Tumors had roughly 2.5-fold higher T cell density than normal breast.

As for this clone: The antigen is undetermined.

Only in-frame clones appear in the TCRdb table, and some are missing; sequencing was by immunoSEQ multiplex PCR. The table has 50,000 to 65,000 clones, over 80% seen once. This CDR3 region has 15 residues. The germline V gene encodes CDR1 MNHEY and CDR2 SVGAGI. The ends were cut back, 2 bases at V and 0 bases at J, with 11 bases in the middle. The TCR comes from a person aged 70 to 85 with breast cancer. Sequences were obtained from blood. This chain joins TRBV6-5 and TRBJ2-7; TRBD1 might be the D (6 bases). The CDR3 here is CASSYETGYSYEQYF. CDR3 nucleotides: TGTGCCAGCAGTTACGAGACAGGTTACTCCTACGAGCAGTACTTC.